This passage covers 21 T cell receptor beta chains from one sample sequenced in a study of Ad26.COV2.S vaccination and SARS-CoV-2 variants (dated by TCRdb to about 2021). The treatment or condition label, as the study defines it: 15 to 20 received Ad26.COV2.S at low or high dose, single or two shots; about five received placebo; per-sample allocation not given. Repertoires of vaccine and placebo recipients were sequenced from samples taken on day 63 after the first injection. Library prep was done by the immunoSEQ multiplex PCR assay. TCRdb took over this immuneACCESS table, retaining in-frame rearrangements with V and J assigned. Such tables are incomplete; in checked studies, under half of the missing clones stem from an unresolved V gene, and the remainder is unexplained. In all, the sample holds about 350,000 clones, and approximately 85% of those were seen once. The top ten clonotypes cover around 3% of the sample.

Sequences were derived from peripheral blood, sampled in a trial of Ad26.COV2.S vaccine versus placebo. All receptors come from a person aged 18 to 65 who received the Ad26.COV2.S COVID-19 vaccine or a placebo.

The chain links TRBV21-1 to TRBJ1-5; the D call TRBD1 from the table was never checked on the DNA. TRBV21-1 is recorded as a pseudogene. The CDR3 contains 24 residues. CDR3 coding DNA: TGTGCCAGCAGCAAAGGTCGGGACATTCGAGTGTCGATTGGCATTAAACCCAGCAATCAGCCCCAGCATTTT. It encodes CASSKGRDIRVSIGIKPSNQPQHF.

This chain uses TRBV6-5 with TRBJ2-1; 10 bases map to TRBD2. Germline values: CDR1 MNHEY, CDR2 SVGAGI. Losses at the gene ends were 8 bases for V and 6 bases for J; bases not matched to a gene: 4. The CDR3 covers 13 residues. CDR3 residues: CASCSSGGNEQFF. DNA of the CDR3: TGTGCCAGCTGTTCTAGCGGGGGCAATGAGCAGTTCTTC.

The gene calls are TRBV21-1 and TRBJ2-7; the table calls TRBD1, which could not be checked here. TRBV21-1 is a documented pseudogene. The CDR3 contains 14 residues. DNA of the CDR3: TGTGCCAGCAGCAGCAAGTTGGGGCCCTACGAGCAGTACTTC. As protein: CASSSKLGPYEQYF.

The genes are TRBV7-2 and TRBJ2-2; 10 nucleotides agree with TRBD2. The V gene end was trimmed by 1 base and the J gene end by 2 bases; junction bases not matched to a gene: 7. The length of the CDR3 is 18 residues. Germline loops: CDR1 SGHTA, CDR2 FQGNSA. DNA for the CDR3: TGTGCCAGCAGCTTAGTTGGGTTAGCGGGGGGTAACACCGGGGAGCTGTTTTTT. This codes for CASSLVGLAGGNTGELFF.

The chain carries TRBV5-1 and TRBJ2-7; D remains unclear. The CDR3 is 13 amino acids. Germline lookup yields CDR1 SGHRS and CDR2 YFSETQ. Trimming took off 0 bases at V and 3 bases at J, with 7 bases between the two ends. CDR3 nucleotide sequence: TGCGCCAGCAGCTTGGACCCCTTCTACGAGCAGTACTTC. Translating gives CASSLDPFYEQYF.

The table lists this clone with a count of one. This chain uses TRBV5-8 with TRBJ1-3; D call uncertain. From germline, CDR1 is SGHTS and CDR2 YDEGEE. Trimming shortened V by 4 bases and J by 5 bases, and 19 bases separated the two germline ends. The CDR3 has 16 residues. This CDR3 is CASSATGETLRNTIYF. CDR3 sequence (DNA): TGTGCCAGCAGCGCAACGGGAGAGACGTTGAGAAACACCATATATTTT.

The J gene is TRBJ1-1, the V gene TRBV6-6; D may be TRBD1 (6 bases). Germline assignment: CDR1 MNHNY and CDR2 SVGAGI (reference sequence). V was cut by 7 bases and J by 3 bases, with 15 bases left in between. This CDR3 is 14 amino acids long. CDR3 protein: CASNRGLSDTEAFF. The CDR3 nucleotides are TGTGCCAGCAATCGGGGGCTCTCGGACACTGAAGCTTTCTTT.

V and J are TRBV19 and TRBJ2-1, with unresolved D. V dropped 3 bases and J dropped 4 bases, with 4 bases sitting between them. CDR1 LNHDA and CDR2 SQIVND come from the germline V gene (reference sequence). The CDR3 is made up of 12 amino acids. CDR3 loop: CASSIYYNEQFF. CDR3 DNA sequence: TGTGCCAGTAGTATTTATTACAATGAGCAGTTCTTC.

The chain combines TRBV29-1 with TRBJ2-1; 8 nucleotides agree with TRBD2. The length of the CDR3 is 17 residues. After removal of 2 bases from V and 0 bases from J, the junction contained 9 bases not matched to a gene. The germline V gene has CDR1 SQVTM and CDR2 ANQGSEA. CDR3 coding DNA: TGCAGCGTTGAATTGACTAGCGCAGACTTCTCCTACAATGAGCAGTTCTTC. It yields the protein CSVELTSADFSYNEQFF.

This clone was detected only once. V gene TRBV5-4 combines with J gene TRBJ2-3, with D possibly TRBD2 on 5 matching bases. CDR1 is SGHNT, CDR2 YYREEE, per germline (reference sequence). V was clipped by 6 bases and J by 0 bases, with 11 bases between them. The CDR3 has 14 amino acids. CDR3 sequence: CASTGTASTDTQYF. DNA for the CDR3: TGTGCCAGCACGGGAACGGCGAGCACAGATACGCAGTATTTT.

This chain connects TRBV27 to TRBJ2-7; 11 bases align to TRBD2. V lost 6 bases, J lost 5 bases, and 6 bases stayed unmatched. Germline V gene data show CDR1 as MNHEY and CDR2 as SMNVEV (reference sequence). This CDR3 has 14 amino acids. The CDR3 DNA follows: TGTGCCAGCAGGTTAGCGGGAGGGGGTCACGAGCAGTACTTC. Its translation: CASRLAGGGHEQYF.

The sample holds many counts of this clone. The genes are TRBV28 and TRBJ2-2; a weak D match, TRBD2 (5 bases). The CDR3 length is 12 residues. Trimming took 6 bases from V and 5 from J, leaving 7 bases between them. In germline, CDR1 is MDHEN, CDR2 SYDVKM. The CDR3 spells CASSRTTGELFF. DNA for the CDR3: TGTGCCAGCAGCAGGACTACCGGGGAGCTGTTTTTT.

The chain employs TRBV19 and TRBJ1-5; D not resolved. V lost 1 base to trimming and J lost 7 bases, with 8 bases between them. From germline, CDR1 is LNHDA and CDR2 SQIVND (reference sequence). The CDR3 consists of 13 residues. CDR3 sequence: CASSIGGIQPQHF. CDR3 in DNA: TGTGCCAGTAGTATAGGGGGTATACAGCCCCAGCATTTT.

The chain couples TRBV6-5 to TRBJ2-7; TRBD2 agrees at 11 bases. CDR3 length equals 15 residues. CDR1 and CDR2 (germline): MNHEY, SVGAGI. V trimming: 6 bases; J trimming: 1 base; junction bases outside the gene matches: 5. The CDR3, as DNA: TGTGCCAGCAGGAACGGACTAGCGGGTTCCTACGAGCAGTACTTC. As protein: CASRNGLAGSYEQYF.

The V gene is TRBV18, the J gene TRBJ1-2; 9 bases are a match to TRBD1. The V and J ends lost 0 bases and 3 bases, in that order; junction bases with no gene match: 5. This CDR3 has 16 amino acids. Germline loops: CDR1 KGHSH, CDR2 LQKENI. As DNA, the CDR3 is TGTGCCAGCTCACCACCAAGGGACAGGGCGGACTATGGCTACACCTTC. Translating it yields CASSPPRDRADYGYTF.

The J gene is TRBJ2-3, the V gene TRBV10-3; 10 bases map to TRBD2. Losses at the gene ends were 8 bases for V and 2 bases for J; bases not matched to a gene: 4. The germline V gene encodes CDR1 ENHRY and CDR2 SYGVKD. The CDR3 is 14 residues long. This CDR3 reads CAIRLAGATDTQYF. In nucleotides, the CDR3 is TGTGCCATCCGGCTAGCGGGGGCCACAGATACGCAGTATTTT.

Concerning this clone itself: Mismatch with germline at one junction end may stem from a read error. The DNA of the CDR3 is TGTGCCAGCAGCTTAATTGTGGGGTGGTCAGACACGCAGTATTTT. Its protein product is CASSLIVGWSDTQYF. The chain carries TRBV7-2 and TRBJ2-3, with D unresolved. The CDR3 spans 15 residues. Germline V gene data show CDR1 as SGHTA and CDR2 as FQGNSA.

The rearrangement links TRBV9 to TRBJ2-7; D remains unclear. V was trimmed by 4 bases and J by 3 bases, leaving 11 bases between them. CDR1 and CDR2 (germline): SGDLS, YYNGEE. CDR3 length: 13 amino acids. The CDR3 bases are TGTGCCAGCAGCATCAGCAATAACTACGAGCAGTACTTC. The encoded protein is CASSISNNYEQYF.

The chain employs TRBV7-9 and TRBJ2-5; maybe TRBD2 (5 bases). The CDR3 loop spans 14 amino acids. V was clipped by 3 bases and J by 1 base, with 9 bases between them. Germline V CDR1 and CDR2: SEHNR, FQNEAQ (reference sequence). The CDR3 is CASSFLGGQETQYF. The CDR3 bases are TGTGCCAGCAGCTTTCTTGGAGGCCAAGAGACCCAGTACTTC.

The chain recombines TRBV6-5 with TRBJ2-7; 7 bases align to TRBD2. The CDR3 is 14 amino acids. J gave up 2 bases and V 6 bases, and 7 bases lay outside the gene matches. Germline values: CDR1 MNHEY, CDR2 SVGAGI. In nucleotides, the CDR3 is TGTGCCAGCAGGACGACGGGGGGAACCTACGAGCAGTACTTC. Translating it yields CASRTTGGTYEQYF.

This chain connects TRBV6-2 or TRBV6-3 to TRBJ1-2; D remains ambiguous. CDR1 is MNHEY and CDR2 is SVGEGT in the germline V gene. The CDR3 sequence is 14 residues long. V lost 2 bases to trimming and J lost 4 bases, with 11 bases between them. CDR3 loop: CASSYIEEIYGYTF. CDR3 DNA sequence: TGTGCCAGCAGTTACATTGAGGAAATCTATGGCTACACCTTC.